This is a list of T cell receptor beta chains from one sample in a study of beta chain features in type 1 diabetes. Sequenced by immunoSEQ multiplex PCR; TCRdb stores in-frame clones only, minus some. Found here are about 140,000 clones, roughly 10% of them singletons; the top ten hold 0.65%. Sequencing was done on a sample of central memory CD4+ T cells from blood. The receptor source for this set is a woman aged 40 to 50 in good health. CDR3s include the opening cysteine and the closing phenylalanine or tryptophan. D genes are given only for firm matches. Size is omitted from some rows. Given values are once, few, many or a class for expanded clones.

>TRBD2|.|TRBJ2-5|TRBV5-1
TGCGCCAGCAGCCCTCCTGGCGGGGGGAGACAAGAGACCCAGTACTTC
CASSPPGGGRQETQYF
>.|few|TRBJ1-4|TRBV15
TGTGCCACCAGCAGAGATGGACAGAGAAATGAAAAACTGTTTTTT
CATSRDGQRNEKLFF
>.|few|TRBJ2-1|TRBV20-1
TGCAGTGCTAGAGCTCCGGGTGAGCAGTTCTTC
CSARAPGEQFF
>.|.|TRBJ2-1|TRBV2
TGTGCCAGTGTGGAAGCGGGCTATGAGCAGTTCTTC
CASVEAGYEQFF
>TRBD2|.|TRBJ2-3|TRBV7-6
TGTGCCAGCAGCTCCCCTAGCGGGGCCACAGATACGCAGTATTTT
CASSSPSGATDTQYF
>.|many|TRBJ1-2|TRBV19
TGTGCCAGTAGTCTAGTACAGGGATGGTATGGCTACACCTTC
CASSLVQGWYGYTF
>.|.|TRBJ1-5|TRBV6-1
TGTGCCAGCAGTGAAGCGGGGGGGCGTCAGCCCCAGCATTTT
CASSEAGGRQPQHF
>.|.|TRBJ1-1|TRBV19
TGTGCCACCAGTAGACAGGAGGCCGGGTGGACTGAAGCTTTCTTT
CATSRQEAGWTEAFF
>TRBD1|.|TRBJ2-7|TRBV7-7
TGTGCCAGCAGCTCAAGTCCGGGACAGGGGTACGAGCAGTACTTC
CASSSSPGQGYEQYF
>TRBD2|.|TRBJ2-3|TRBV6-5
TGTGCCAGCAGTTTTGGACTAGCGGCAGATACGCAGTATTTT
CASSFGLAADTQYF
>.|few|TRBJ2-1|TRBV7-8
TGTGCCAGCAGCTACGACTCTAGCTCCTACAATGAGCAGTTCTTC
CASSYDSSSYNEQFF
>.|.|TRBJ2-5|TRBV6-5
TGTGCCAGCAGCCCCGGGTCGTGGGAGACCCAGTACTTC
CASSPGSWETQYF
>TRBD1|few|TRBJ2-5|TRBV6-5
TGTGCCAGCAGCCAGGGACAGGGGGCGGGAGAGACCCAGTACTTC
CASSQGQGAGETQYF
>TRBD1|.|TRBJ2-3|TRBV10-1
TGCGCCAGCAGCCTGCTAGGGGGCTTTAACACAGATACGCAGTATTTT
CASSLLGGFNTDTQYF
>.|.|TRBJ1-1|TRBV5-1
TGCGCCAGCAGCGGAAACGAGGGTACGGACACTGAAGCTTTCTTT
CASSGNEGTDTEAFF
>.|.|TRBJ1-2|TRBV2
TGTGCCAGCAGTGCGGACATCTCCTATGGCTACACCTTC
CASSADISYGYTF
>TRBD2|.|TRBJ2-3|TRBV6-1
TGTGCCAGCAGTGGATCGGGGTCGCGGGGGGGCGCAGATACGCAGTATTTT
CASSGSGSRGGADTQYF
>.|.|TRBJ1-2|TRBV7-8
TGTGCCAGCAGCTTAGAGTGGCAGGATTATGGCTACACCTTC
CASSLEWQDYGYTF